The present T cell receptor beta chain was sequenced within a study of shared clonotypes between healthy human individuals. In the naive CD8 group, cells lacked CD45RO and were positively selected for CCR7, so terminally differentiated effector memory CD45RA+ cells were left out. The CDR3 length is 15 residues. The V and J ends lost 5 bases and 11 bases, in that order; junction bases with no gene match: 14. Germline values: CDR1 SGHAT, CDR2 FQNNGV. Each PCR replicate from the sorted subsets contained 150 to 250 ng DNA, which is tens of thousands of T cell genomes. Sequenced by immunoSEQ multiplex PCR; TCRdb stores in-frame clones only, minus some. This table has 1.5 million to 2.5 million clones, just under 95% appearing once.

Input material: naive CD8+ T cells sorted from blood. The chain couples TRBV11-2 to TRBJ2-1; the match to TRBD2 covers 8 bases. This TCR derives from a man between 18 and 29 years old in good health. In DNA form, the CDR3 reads TGTGCCAGCAGCCCCGACCCCGGGACTAGACCTAAGCAGTTCTTC. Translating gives CASSPDPGTRPKQFF.